Below are 4 T cell receptor beta chains sequenced from a single sample in a study of T cells in Graves' hyperthyroidism and ophthalmopathy. Researchers amplified the TCR beta CDR3 regions from RNA transcripts. The primer set for the first-round RT-PCR of the TCR CDR3 was HTBI. TCRdb passed the multiplex PCR reads through MiXCR, listing each CDR3 protein once. Among hundreds of thousands of distinct CDR3 sequences listed, roughly 14% were seen once. Sequenced input: blood. The receptors stem from a young man with Graves' ophthalmopathy.

This chain uses TRBV4-1 with TRBJ2-5; 11 bases agree with TRBD2. J gave up 3 bases and V 1 base, and 10 bases lay outside the gene matches. Per germline, CDR1 MGHRA and CDR2 YSYEKL. This CDR3 is 18 amino acids long. The CDR3 DNA sequence: TGCGCCAGCAGCCAAGGGGGACTAGCGGCTATAGATGAAGAGACCCAGTACTTC. It is translated as CASSQGGLAAIDEETQYF.

This clonotype was detected only a few times. The chain links TRBV5-6 to TRBJ1-3, with a possible D match to TRBD1 (5 bases). CDR1 SGHDT and CDR2 YYEEEE come from the germline V gene. There are 16 residues in the CDR3. Trimming took off 1 base at V and 3 bases at J, with 14 bases between the two ends. The CDR3 here is CASSLNTGQDGNTIYF. CDR3 DNA: TGTGCCAGCAGCTTGAACACCGGACAAGATGGAAACACCATATATTTT.

The chain couples TRBV6-1 to TRBJ2-7; D possibly uses TRBD1 or TRBD2 (5 bases each). The V end was cut by 6 bases, the J end by 7 bases, with 16 bases between. Germline V CDR1 and CDR2: MNHNS, SASEGT. The CDR3 covers 13 residues. DNA of the CDR3: TGTGCCAGCAGCCCCGGGGCCCGCGGGGAGCAGTACTTC. Translation: CASSPGARGEQYF.

In its sample, this clonotype was seen a few times. This sequence joins TRBV29-1 and TRBJ1-1; the D is unclear. CDR3 length equals 13 residues. The germline V and J ends were trimmed by 6 bases and 0 bases, with 11 bases remaining between them. Germline values: CDR1 SQVTM, CDR2 ANQGSEA. Here the CDR3 reads CSVATVLNTEAFF. In nucleotides, the CDR3 is TGCAGCGTCGCTACAGTCTTGAACACTGAAGCTTTCTTT. Together with reference TRBV29-1 and TRBJ1-1, the CDR3 gives the full variable domain: SAVISQKPSRDICQRGTSLTIQCQVDSQVTMMFWYRQQPGQSLTLIATANQGSEATYESGFVIDKFPISRPNLTFSTLTVSNMSPEDSSIYLCSVATVLNTEAFFGQGTRLTVV.